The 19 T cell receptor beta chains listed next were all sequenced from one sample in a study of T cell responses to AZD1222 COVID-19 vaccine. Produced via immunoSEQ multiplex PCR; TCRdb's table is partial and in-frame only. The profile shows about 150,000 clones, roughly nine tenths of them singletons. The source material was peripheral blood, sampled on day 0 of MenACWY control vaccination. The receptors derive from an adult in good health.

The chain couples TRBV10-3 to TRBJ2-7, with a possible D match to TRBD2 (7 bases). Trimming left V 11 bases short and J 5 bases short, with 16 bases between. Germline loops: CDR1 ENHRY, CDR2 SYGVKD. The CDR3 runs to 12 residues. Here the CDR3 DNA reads TGTGCCCTAAAGGGAGGGGGAAACGAGCAGTACGTC. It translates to CALKGGGNEQYV.

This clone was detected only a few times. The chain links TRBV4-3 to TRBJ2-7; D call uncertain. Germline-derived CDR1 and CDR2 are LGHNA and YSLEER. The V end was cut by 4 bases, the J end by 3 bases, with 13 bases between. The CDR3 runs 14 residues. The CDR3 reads CASSRDDSFYEQYF. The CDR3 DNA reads TGCGCCAGCAGCCGAGATGACTCCTTCTACGAGCAGTACTTC.

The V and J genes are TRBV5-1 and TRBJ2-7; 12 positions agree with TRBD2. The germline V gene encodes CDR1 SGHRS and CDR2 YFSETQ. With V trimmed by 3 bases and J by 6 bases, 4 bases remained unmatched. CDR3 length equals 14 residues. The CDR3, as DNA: TGCGCCAGCAGCTCCGGGACTAGCGGGCTCGAGCAGTACTTC. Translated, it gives CASSSGTSGLEQYF. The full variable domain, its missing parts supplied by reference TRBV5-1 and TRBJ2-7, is KAGVTQTPRYLIKTRGQQVTLSCSPISGHRSVSWYQQTPGQGLQFLFEYFSETQRNKGNFPGRFSGRQFSNSRSEMNVSTLELGDSALYLCASSSGTSGLEQYFGPGTRLTVT.

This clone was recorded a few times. This CDR3 is CSVVEREFGEQYF. The CDR3 DNA is TGCAGCGTTGTGGAGAGGGAGTTCGGCGAGCAGTACTTC. The rearrangement joins TRBV29-1 to TRBJ2-7; weak D call: TRBD2 (5 bases). The CDR3 is 13 amino acids. Germline V CDR1 and CDR2: SQVTM, ANQGSEA. V lost 4 bases, J lost 6 bases, and 16 bases lay in between.

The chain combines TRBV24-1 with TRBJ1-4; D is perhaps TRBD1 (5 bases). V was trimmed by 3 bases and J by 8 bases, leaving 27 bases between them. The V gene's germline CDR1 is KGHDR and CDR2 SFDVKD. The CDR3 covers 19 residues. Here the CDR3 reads CATSDPSSPGTDGGEKLFF. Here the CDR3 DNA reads TGTGCCACCAGTGATCCTTCTTCTCCTGGGACGGACGGAGGGGAAAAACTGTTTTTT.

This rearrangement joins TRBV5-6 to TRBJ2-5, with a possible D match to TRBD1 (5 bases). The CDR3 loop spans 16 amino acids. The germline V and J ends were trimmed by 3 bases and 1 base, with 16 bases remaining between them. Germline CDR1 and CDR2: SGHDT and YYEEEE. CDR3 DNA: TGTGCCAGCAGCTACATCGACAGAGTACCCCAAGAGACCCAGTACTTC. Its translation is CASSYIDRVPQETQYF.

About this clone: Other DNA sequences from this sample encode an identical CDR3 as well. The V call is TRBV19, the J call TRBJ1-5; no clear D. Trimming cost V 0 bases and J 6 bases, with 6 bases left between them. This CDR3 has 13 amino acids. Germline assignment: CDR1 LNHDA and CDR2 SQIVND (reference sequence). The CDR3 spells CASSIDRGQPQHF. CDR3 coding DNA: TGTGCCAGTAGTATAGATCGAGGTCAGCCCCAGCATTTT.

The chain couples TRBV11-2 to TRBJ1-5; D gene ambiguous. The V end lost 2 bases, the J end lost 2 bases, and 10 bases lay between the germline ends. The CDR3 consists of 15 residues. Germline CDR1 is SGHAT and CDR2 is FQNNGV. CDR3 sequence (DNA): TGTGCCAGCAGCTTAAGTTGGATCGGCAATCAGCCCCAGCATTTT. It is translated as CASSLSWIGNQPQHF.

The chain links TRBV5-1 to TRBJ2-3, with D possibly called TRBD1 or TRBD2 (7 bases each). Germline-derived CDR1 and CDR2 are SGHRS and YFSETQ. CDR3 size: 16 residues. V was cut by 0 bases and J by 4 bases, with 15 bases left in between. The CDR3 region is CASSLGGTTGADTQYF. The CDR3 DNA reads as TGCGCCAGCAGCTTGGGTGGGACTACAGGGGCAGATACGCAGTATTTT.

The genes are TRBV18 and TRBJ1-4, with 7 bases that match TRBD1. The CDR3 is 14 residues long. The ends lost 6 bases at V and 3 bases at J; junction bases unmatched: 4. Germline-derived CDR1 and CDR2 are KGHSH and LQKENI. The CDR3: CASSPGQSNEKLFF. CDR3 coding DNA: TGTGCCAGCTCCCCGGGACAGTCTAATGAAAAACTGTTTTTT.

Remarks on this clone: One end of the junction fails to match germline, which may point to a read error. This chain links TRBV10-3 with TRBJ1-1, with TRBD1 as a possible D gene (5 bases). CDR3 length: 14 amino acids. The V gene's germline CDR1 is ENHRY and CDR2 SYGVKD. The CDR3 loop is CANSVGRENTEAFF. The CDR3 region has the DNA TGTGCCAACAGTGTGGGGCGCGAGAACACTGAAGCTTTCTTT.

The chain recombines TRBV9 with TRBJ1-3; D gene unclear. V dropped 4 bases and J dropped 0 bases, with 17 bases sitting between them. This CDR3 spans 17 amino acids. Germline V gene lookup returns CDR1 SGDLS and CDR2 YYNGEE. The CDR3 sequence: CASSSTMFRASGNTIYF. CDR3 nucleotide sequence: TGTGCCAGCAGCTCAACTATGTTTAGGGCCTCTGGAAACACCATATATTTT.

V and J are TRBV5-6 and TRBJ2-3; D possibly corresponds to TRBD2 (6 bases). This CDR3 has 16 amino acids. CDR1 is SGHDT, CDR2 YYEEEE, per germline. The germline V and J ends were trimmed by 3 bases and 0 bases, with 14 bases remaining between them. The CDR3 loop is CASSSLRDSSTDTQYF. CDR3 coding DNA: TGTGCCAGCAGCTCGCTCCGGGACTCAAGCACAGATACGCAGTATTTT.

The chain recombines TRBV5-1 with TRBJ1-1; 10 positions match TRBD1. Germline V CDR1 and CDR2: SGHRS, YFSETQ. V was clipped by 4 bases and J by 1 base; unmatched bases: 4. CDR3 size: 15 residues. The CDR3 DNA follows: TGCGCCAGCAGCGACAGGGGGCTCGGGAACACTGAAGCTTTCTTT. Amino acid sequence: CASSDRGLGNTEAFF.

The CDR3 DNA follows: TGCGCCAGCAGCGGACAGGGGGCAACTAATGAAAAACTGTTTTTT. Translated: CASSGQGATNEKLFF. The rearrangement joins TRBV4-1 to TRBJ1-4; 10 bases match TRBD1. The V gene end was trimmed by 5 bases and the J gene end by 0 bases; junction bases not matched to a gene: 0. Germline V gives CDR1 MGHRA, CDR2 YSYEKL. There are 15 residues in the CDR3.

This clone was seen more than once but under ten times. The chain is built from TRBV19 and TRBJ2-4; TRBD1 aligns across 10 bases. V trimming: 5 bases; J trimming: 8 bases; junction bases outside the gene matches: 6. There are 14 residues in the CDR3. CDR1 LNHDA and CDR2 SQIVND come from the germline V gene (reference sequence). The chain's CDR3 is CASSSGQGLDIQYF. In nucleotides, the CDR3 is TGTGCCAGTAGTTCGGGACAGGGGTTAGACATTCAGTACTTC.

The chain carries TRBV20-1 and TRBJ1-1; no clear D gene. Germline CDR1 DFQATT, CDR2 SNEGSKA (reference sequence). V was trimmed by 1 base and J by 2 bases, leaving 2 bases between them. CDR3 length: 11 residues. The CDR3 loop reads CSARGNTEAFF. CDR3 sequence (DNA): TGCAGTGCTAGAGGAAACACTGAAGCTTTCTTT.

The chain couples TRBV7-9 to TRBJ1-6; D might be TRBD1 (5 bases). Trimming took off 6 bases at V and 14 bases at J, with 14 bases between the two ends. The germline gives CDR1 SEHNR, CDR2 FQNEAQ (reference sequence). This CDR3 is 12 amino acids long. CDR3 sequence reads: CASRSTGLTLHF. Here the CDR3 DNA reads TGTGCCAGCAGGTCCACGGGGCTCACCCTCCACTTT.

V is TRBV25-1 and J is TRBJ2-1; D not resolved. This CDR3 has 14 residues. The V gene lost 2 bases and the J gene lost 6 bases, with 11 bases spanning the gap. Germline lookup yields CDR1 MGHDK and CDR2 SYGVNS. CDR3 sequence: CASSEGGGRNEQFF. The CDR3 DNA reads TGTGCCAGCAGTGAAGGCGGCGGACGCAATGAGCAGTTCTTC.